This entry lists 23 T cell receptor beta chains sequenced from one sample in a study of T cell clonality in common variable immunodeficiency. General observations from the study: Fewer deletions and N-nucleotide insertions were reportedly seen in common variable immunodeficiency TCR beta sequences.

These receptors have no known antigen. Here immunoSEQ multiplex PCR was the method, and the copy in TCRdb shows in-frame clones only, minus some. This repertoire holds roughly 32,000 clones, and none appear only once. The source material was peripheral blood mononuclear cells. These receptors were obtained from a human donor with common variable immunodeficiency.

There are a few counts of this clone. Read data end 3 residues before the CDR3 end; the end is taken from the germline J gene. The gene calls are TRBV5-1 and TRBJ2-5; 8 nucleotides agree with TRBD1. CDR1 is SGHRS, CDR2 YFSETQ, per germline. There are 17 residues in the CDR3. Losses at the gene ends were 2 bases for V and 5 bases for J; bases not matched to a gene: 14. The CDR3: CASSFGPETGAGETQYF. The sequenced CDR3 bases are TGCGCCAGCAGCTTTGGCCCAGAGACAGGGGCGGGGGAGACC.

For this clone: The observed sequence ends 3 residues before the CDR3 terminus, with the missing tail filled in from the germline J gene. The chain is built from TRBV20-1 and TRBJ1-2; no definite D call. CDR1 is DFQATT, CDR2 SNEGSKA, per germline (reference sequence). The ends were cut back, 5 bases at V and 2 bases at J, with 9 bases in the middle. This CDR3 spans 12 amino acids. CDR3 sequence: CSAYWANYGYTF. The CDR3 bases that were read are TGCAGTGCTTATTGGGCAAACTATGGC.

This clone was counted between two and nine times. The sequence runs out 3 residues before the end of the CDR3; the remainder is reconstructed from the germline J gene. The chain combines TRBV30 with TRBJ1-1; TRBD1 is a possible D gene (6 bases). Germline assignment: CDR1 GTSNPN and CDR2 SVGIG (reference sequence). The CDR3 spans 14 residues. Deletions cut 2 bases from V and 2 bases from J, with 12 bases between. CDR3 DNA (partial): TGTGCCTGGAGTACACAGGGCGCAAACACTGAA. This codes for CAWSTQGANTE. The CDR3 in full is CAWSTQGANTEAFF.

This clone was counted at least ten times. The missing CDR3 end, 3 residues past where the read stops, is filled in from the germline J gene. The J gene is TRBJ2-7, the V gene TRBV28; TRBD2 aligns across 10 bases. Trimming at V came to 9 bases and at J to 3 bases, leaving 5 bases not matched to a gene. The CDR3 has 13 residues. The germline gives CDR1 MDHEN, CDR2 SYDVKM. The CDR3 loop is CASCPSGSYEQYF. CDR3 DNA, as far as it was read: TGTGCCAGTTGTCCTAGCGGGAGCTACGAG.

About this clone: The CDR3 end is not reached by the read, which stops 3 residues before it; the germline J gene fills it in. Other DNA sequences in the sample encode the same CDR3. The gene calls are TRBV18 and TRBJ2-2; D remains unclear. CDR1 and CDR2 (germline): KGHSH, LQKENI. Trimming left V 2 bases short and J 4 bases short, with 5 bases between. This CDR3 region has 13 residues. CDR3 DNA (partial): TGTGCCAGCTCACCAGGCGGCACCGGGGAG. This codes for CASSPGGTGE. In full, the CDR3 reads CASSPGGTGELFF.

This clone was counted at least ten times. The DNA ends 3 residues before the CDR3 does, and the rest of the CDR3 is filled in from the germline J gene. This chain joins TRBV2 and TRBJ1-2; perhaps TRBD1 as D (5 bases). The CDR3 has 14 residues. The germline gives CDR1 SNHLY, CDR2 FYNNEI. The CDR3 is CASSDEGRGYGYTF. The DNA read from the CDR3 is TGTGCCAGCAGTGATGAGGGAAGGGGTTACGGC.

There are a few counts of this clone. The read ends 3 residues early relative to the CDR3; the germline J gene fills the gap. V usage is TRBV6-2 or TRBV6-3 and J usage is TRBJ1-6, with 9 bases identical to TRBD1. Germline V gives CDR1 MNHEY, CDR2 SVGEGT. The junction had 5 bases not matched to a gene; V was cut back by 5 bases and J by 9 bases. The CDR3 is 14 residues long. CDR3 residues: CASSTGQGGSPLHF. The CDR3 DNA, read in part, is TGTGCCAGCAGTACGGGACAGGGAGGTTCACCC.

This clone was counted ten times or more. The missing CDR3 end, 3 residues past where the read stops, is filled in from the germline J gene. The V and J genes are TRBV18 and TRBJ2-3, with D unresolved. The CDR3 extends over 11 amino acids. V was clipped by 4 bases and J by 5 bases, with 4 bases between them. In germline, CDR1 is KGHSH, CDR2 LQKENI. The CDR3 loop is CASSQGDTQYF. The sequenced part of the CDR3 DNA is TGTGCCAGCTCACAGGGAGATACG.

This clone was seen a few times. The CDR3 is cut off 3 residues early in the read; its end comes from the germline J gene. This chain joins TRBV7-9 and TRBJ2-3, with D perhaps TRBD1 (5 bases). Trimming removed 5 bases from V and 0 bases from J, with 12 bases in between. The germline V gene encodes CDR1 SEHNR and CDR2 FQNEAQ (reference sequence). CDR3 length equals 15 residues. CDR3 sequence reads: CASSRIRQSTDTQYF. CDR3 DNA, as far as it was read: TGTGCCAGCAGCCGGATAAGACAGAGCACAGATACG.

This clone was counted at least ten times. The read ends 3 residues early relative to the CDR3; the germline J gene fills the gap. The V gene is TRBV20-1, the J gene TRBJ2-1; D is ambiguous. Germline values: CDR1 DFQATT, CDR2 SNEGSKA (reference sequence). The V gene lost 3 bases and the J gene lost 6 bases, with 9 bases spanning the gap. CDR3 size: 12 residues. CDR3 DNA (partial): TGCAGTGCTAGCCCCCCTCGCAATGAG. This gives the protein CSASPPRNE. The complete CDR3 sequence is CSASPPRNEQFF.

This clone was recorded a few times. The observed sequence ends 3 residues before the CDR3 terminus, with the missing tail filled in from the germline J gene. The V and J genes are TRBV2 and TRBJ1-1, with 10 bases that match TRBD1. CDR1 and CDR2 from the germline V gene are SNHLY and FYNNEI. The V segment lost 7 bases and the J segment 1 base; nucleotides outside the gene matches: 9. CDR3 length equals 16 residues. CDR3 bases read: TGTGCCAGCAAGTCTCGACAGGGGGCCGCGAACACTGAA. Its translation: CASKSRQGAANTE. The full CDR3 protein is CASKSRQGAANTEAFF.

This clone has ten or more counts. The CDR3: CSAGGGAPYGYTF. CDR3 DNA, as far as it was read: TGCAGTGCAGGGGGAGGGGCCCCCTATGGC. The genes are TRBV20-1 and TRBJ1-2; tentative D call: TRBD1 (6 bases). The read ends 3 residues shy of where the CDR3 ends; the end is completed using the germline J gene. CDR1 and CDR2 from the germline V gene are DFQATT and SNEGSKA (reference sequence). Trimming stripped 6 bases from V and 4 bases from J, with 15 bases between. CDR3 length equals 13 residues.

This clone showed up just a few times. The read ends 3 residues early relative to the CDR3; the germline J gene fills the gap. The chain uses TRBV7-3 and TRBJ2-1, with 7 bases that match TRBD2. The trim removed 5 bases at V and 6 bases at J, leaving 10 bases unmatched. From germline, CDR1 is SGHTA and CDR2 FQGTGA. The CDR3 contains 15 residues. The CDR3 bases that were read are TGTGCCAGCAGCCCGGGCGGGAGATCGTTCAATGAG. It specifies CASSPGGRSFNE. The complete CDR3 sequence is CASSPGGRSFNEQFF. Full variable domain (remainder filled in from reference TRBV7-3 and TRBJ2-1): GAGVSQTPSNKVTEKGKYVELRCDPISGHTALYWYRQSLGQGPEFLIYFQGTGAADDSGLPNDRFFAVRPEGSVSTLKIQRTERGDSAVYLCASSPGGRSFNEQFFGPGTRLTVL.

As for this clone: Read coverage stops 3 residues before the CDR3 terminus; the germline J gene supplies the remainder. The genes are TRBV30 and TRBJ2-1; 10 nucleotides align to TRBD2. The CDR3 totals 13 residues. V lost 0 bases, J lost 7 bases, and 0 bases stayed unmatched. The germline V gene encodes CDR1 GTSNPN and CDR2 SVGIG (reference sequence). The CDR3 bases that were read are TGTGCCTGGAGTGTACTAGCGGGAAATGAG. Translating gives CAWSVLAGNE. The CDR3 in its entirety is CAWSVLAGNEQFF. The full variable domain, with the rest looked up from reference TRBV30 and TRBJ2-1, is SQTIHQWPATLVQPVGSPLSLECTVEGTSNPNLYWYRQAAGRGLQLLFYSVGIGQISSEVPQNLSASRPQDRQFILSSKKLLLSDSGFYLCAWSVLAGNEQFFGPGTRLTVL.

This clone was found many times. The read gets to within 3 residues of the CDR3 end, and the germline J gene fills in the rest. The gene calls are TRBV18 and TRBJ2-5; D is ambiguous. The length of the CDR3 is 12 residues. V was pared by 1 base and J by 5 bases, with 5 bases between. Germline V gene lookup returns CDR1 KGHSH and CDR2 LQKENI. CDR3 DNA, as far as it was read: TGTGCCAGCTCACCACTCAGTGAGACC. It codes for CASSPLSET. The whole CDR3 region reads CASSPLSETQYF.

This clone was seen only a few times. The read stops 3 residues short of the end of the CDR3; the missing end is completed from the germline J gene. The same CDR3 also results from other DNA sequences found in this sample. The rearrangement links TRBV18 to TRBJ1-6, with 10 bases lining up with TRBD1. The germline V gene has CDR1 KGHSH and CDR2 LQKENI. Trimming cost V 3 bases and J 2 bases; bases outside gene matches: 4. The length of the CDR3 is 17 residues. CDR3 in amino acids: CASSPRQGATYNSPLHF. The sequenced part of the CDR3 DNA is TGTGCCAGCTCACCGAGACAGGGGGCAACCTATAATTCACCC.

This clone was counted a few times. Sequencing ends 3 residues short of the CDR3 end; the germline J gene provides the rest. The chain carries TRBV20-1 and TRBJ2-1, with 9 bases lining up with TRBD2. Germline CDR1 reads DFQATT; CDR2 reads SNEGSKA (reference sequence). V lost 3 bases and J lost 9; bases outside the gene matches: 12. CDR3 size: 15 residues. Partial CDR3 DNA: TGCAGTGCTAGGGGCCTAGCGGGAAATCTGGCTGAG. Amino acid sequence: CSARGLAGNLAE. The complete CDR3 protein is CSARGLAGNLAEQFF.

This clone was observed at least ten times. CDR3 protein: CASSPGTNQPQHF. The CDR3 bases that were read are TGTGCCAGCAGCCCGGGGACTAATCAGCCC. This chain connects TRBV5-6 to TRBJ1-5; D may be TRBD1 (5 bases). With the read ending 3 residues before the CDR3 end, the germline J gene is used to fill in that end. Between the trimmed V and J ends, which lost 4 bases and 4 bases, there was a span of 9 bases. The CDR3 contains 13 residues. CDR1 and CDR2 from the germline V gene are SGHDT and YYEEEE.

About this clone itself: Sequencing ends 3 residues short of the CDR3 end; the germline J gene provides the rest. The V and J genes are TRBV7-2 and TRBJ1-4; tentative D call: TRBD1 (5 bases). Per germline, CDR1 SGHTA and CDR2 FQGNSA. V was pared by 5 bases and J by 4 bases, with 14 bases between. The CDR3 is 15 residues long. CDR3 bases read: TGTGCCAGCAGCCAACCTGCAGGGCTTAATGAAAAA. This sequence encodes CASSQPAGLNEK. The entire CDR3 protein is CASSQPAGLNEKLFF.

About this clone itself: Read coverage stops 3 residues before the CDR3 terminus; the germline J gene supplies the remainder. The chain joins TRBV6-1 to TRBJ2-5, with D possibly being TRBD1 or TRBD2 (7 bases each). The CDR3 totals 16 residues. Germline values: CDR1 MNHNS, CDR2 SASEGT. V was cut by 2 bases and J by 5 bases, with 18 bases left in between. The CDR3 bases that were read are TGTGCCAGCAGTGAACTGGGGGGAGGGGGCAGGGAGACC. Its protein product is CASSELGGGGRET. The CDR3 in its entirety is CASSELGGGGRETQYF.

As concerns this clone: Read coverage stops 3 residues before the CDR3 terminus; the germline J gene supplies the remainder. This rearrangement joins TRBV7-7 to TRBJ2-7, with D perhaps TRBD2 (6 bases). The CDR3 consists of 14 residues. Germline assignment: CDR1 SSHAT and CDR2 FNYEAQ (reference sequence). Trimming removed 5 bases at V and 2 bases at J, with 13 bases between. The CDR3 DNA, read in part, is TGTGCCAGCAGCCCCCAACTAGCAACCTACGAG. Its protein is CASSPQLATYE. The CDR3 in its entirety is CASSPQLATYEQYF.

This clone appeared many times. The read terminates 3 residues before the CDR3 end, so the remaining end is supplied by the germline J gene. This chain uses TRBV18 with TRBJ1-5; 7 nucleotides agree with TRBD1. V shed 2 bases and J 3 bases; nucleotides not matched to a gene: 10. This CDR3 is built from 17 residues. Germline V gives CDR1 KGHSH, CDR2 LQKENI. CDR3 region: CASSPSGTAFPNQPQHF. The sequenced part of the CDR3 DNA is TGTGCCAGCTCACCATCCGGGACAGCCTTCCCCAATCAGCCC.

This clone came up a few times. Coverage ceases 3 residues before the CDR3 finishes, and the germline J gene fills in the end. The rearrangement links TRBV19 to TRBJ1-1; 7 bases line up with TRBD1. The CDR3 spans 11 residues. The germline V gene has CDR1 LNHDA and CDR2 SQIVND (reference sequence). This CDR3 reads CASSRGQEAFF. CDR3 DNA, as far as it was read: TGTGCCAGTAGTAGGGGACAGGAA.